Following are 22 T cell receptor beta chains from one sample sequenced in a study of blood T cells in healthy people across ages. Alongside a J-beta primer mix, a sample-barcoded 5' primer served in a second PCR lasting about 7 to 11 cycles. TCRdb recomputed calls from the 5' RACE reads with MiXCR, one row per CDR3 protein. The profile covers about 1.4 million distinct CDR3 sequences, with roughly 60% appearing a single time and roughly 7% taken by the ten largest. The sequenced sample was blood. The receptors were gathered from a man younger than 35 in good health.

The rearrangement joins TRBV13 to TRBJ1-2, with D unclear. The CDR3 runs to 16 residues. The germline gives CDR1 PRHDT, CDR2 FYEKMQ (reference sequence). Deletions cut 5 bases from V and 4 bases from J, with 20 bases between. CDR3 sequence (DNA): TGTGCCAGCAGCATACCCGACGCGGGAGAGAGCTATGGCTACACCTTC. Translated, it gives CASSIPDAGESYGYTF.

For the CDR3, the DNA is TGCGCCAGCAGCCAAGATCGGGGATTACCCGTTGCTGAAGCTTTCTTT. Amino acids: CASSQDRGLPVAEAFF. The gene calls are TRBV4-1 and TRBJ1-1; no clear D gene. CDR1 and CDR2 (germline): MGHRA, YSYEKL. This CDR3 is 16 amino acids long. Trimming stripped 0 bases from V and 6 bases from J, with 17 bases between.

In DNA, the CDR3 is TGTGCCATTTTCCAAGCGGGAGGGCTAGAGACCCAGTACTTC. Protein: CAIFQAGGLETQYF. This chain links TRBV10-3 with TRBJ2-5, with TRBD2 matching 10 bases. CDR1 and CDR2 from the germline V gene are ENHRY and SYGVKD. CDR3 length: 14 amino acids. V shed 9 bases and J 4 bases; nucleotides not matched to a gene: 8.

This clonotype appeared once. The chain couples TRBV6-1 to TRBJ1-1, with 7 bases fitting TRBD1. This CDR3 comprises 14 residues. Looked up from germline, CDR1 is MNHNS and CDR2 is SASEGT. Trimming cost V 7 bases and J 1 base; bases outside gene matches: 6. CDR3 coding DNA: TGTGCCAGCAAAGTGGGACAGACGAACACTGAAGCTTTCTTT. Protein: CASKVGQTNTEAFF.

The rearrangement uses TRBV12-3 or TRBV12-4 and TRBJ2-5; 13 bases are shared with TRBD2. V was clipped by 8 bases and J by 2 bases; unmatched bases: 17. The CDR3 covers 19 residues. CDR3 nucleotides: TGTGCCAGCCAGGGACTAGCGGGACCACCGGGGAGTAAACAAGAGACCCAGTACTTC. This codes for CASQGLAGPPGSKQETQYF.

Ten or more counts support this clonotype. The J gene is TRBJ1-1, the V gene TRBV29-1; TRBD1 might be the D (5 bases). This CDR3 comprises 13 residues. Germline values: CDR1 SQVTM, CDR2 ANQGSEA. The V end was cut by 6 bases, the J end by 0 bases, with 11 bases between. DNA for the CDR3: TGCAGCGTCGGGGGAGTTATGAACACTGAAGCTTTCTTT. Translating it yields CSVGGVMNTEAFF. Full variable domain (remainder filled in from reference TRBV29-1 and TRBJ1-1): SAVISQKPSRDICQRGTSLTIQCQVDSQVTMMFWYRQQPGQSLTLIATANQGSEATYESGFVIDKFPISRPNLTFSTLTVSNMSPEDSSIYLCSVGGVMNTEAFFGQGTRLTVV.

V is TRBV6-2 or TRBV6-3 and J is TRBJ1-2, with D unclear. V shed 0 bases and J shed 8 bases, with 4 bases lying between them. This CDR3 is built from 11 residues. Germline-derived CDR1 and CDR2 are MNHEY and SVGEGT. DNA of the CDR3: TGTGCCAGCAGTTACTCGAACGGCTACACCTTC. Protein sequence: CASSYSNGYTF.

The rearrangement uses TRBV20-1 and TRBJ2-7, with 7 positions matching TRBD2. V lost 2 bases, J lost 0 bases, and 4 bases stayed unmatched. This CDR3 spans 14 amino acids. Looked up from germline, CDR1 is DFQATT and CDR2 is SNEGSKA (reference sequence). The CDR3 reads CSARRVAGSYEQYF. The DNA for the CDR3 is TGCAGTGCTAGACGGGTAGCGGGCTCCTACGAGCAGTACTTC.

V is TRBV7-9 and J is TRBJ2-5; maybe TRBD2 (6 bases). The assigned J gene may be wrong: the sequence end matches TRBJ2-7 better. This CDR3 region has 13 residues. CDR1 is SEHNR and CDR2 is FQNEAQ in the germline V gene (reference sequence). CDR3 nucleotides: TGTGCCAGCAGCTTATGGGGGGACTACGAGCAGTACTTC. Amino acids: CASSLWGDYEQYF.

The chain links TRBV29-1 to TRBJ1-1; 8 nucleotides agree with TRBD1. Unmatched junction bases numbered 2, after V lost 4 bases and J lost 10 bases. CDR3 length: 10 residues. In germline, CDR1 is SQVTM, CDR2 ANQGSEA. The CDR3 DNA reads TGCAGCGTTGGACAGGGGACAGCTTTCTTT. Protein product: CSVGQGTAFF.

The chain joins TRBV20-1 to TRBJ2-5; 9 bases are a match to TRBD2. The DNA end is a closer match to TRBJ2-7, so the J assignment may be wrong. Germline CDR1 DFQATT, CDR2 SNEGSKA (reference sequence). The CDR3 is 15 residues long. CDR3 residues: CSASRTASGIYEQYF. Here the CDR3 DNA reads TGCAGTGCTAGCCGCACGGCTAGCGGGATTTACGAGCAGTACTTC.

This clonotype showed up just a few times. The V and J genes are TRBV12-3 or TRBV12-4 and TRBJ2-3, with TRBD2 matching 13 bases. The CDR3 is made up of 16 amino acids. The ends lost 6 bases at V and 2 bases at J; junction bases unmatched: 5. CDR3 nucleotides: TGTGCCAGCAGCCCGGGACTAGCGGGGCTCACAGATACGCAGTATTTT. Residues: CASSPGLAGLTDTQYF.

The chain carries TRBV4-2 and TRBJ1-3, with D hard to call. V was cut by 0 bases and J by 0 bases, with 9 bases left in between. Per germline, CDR1 LGHNA and CDR2 YNFKEQ. The CDR3 loop spans 16 amino acids. The CDR3 DNA follows: TGTGCCAGCAGCCAAGAAAGGCAGAGCTCTGGAAACACCATATATTTT. This translates into CASSQERQSSGNTIYF.

This clonotype was picked up a small number of times. V is TRBV4-1 and J is TRBJ2-1; 7 positions agree with TRBD2. V was clipped by 4 bases and J by 8 bases; unmatched bases: 11. The CDR3 length is 15 residues. Germline V gene data show CDR1 as MGHRA and CDR2 as YSYEKL. In nucleotides, the CDR3 is TGCGCCAGCAGCCCCCCGGGACTAAGTCGTCATGAGCAGTTCTTC. Translating gives CASSPPGLSRHEQFF.

The chain couples TRBV4-1 to TRBJ2-7; no firm D call. Germline assignment: CDR1 MGHRA and CDR2 YSYEKL. This CDR3 is built from 16 residues. Trimming removed 0 bases at V and 0 bases at J, with 12 bases between. The CDR3 sequence is CASSQERRQSSYEQYF. The CDR3 region has the DNA TGCGCCAGCAGCCAAGAGCGGCGACAAAGCTCCTACGAGCAGTACTTC.

The genes are TRBV5-6 and TRBJ2-3; 8 bases are shared with TRBD2. Germline V lookup: CDR1 SGHDT, CDR2 YYEEEE. This CDR3 spans 17 amino acids. Germline trimming cut 3 bases from V and 4 bases from J; bases unmatched to any gene: 13. The chain's CDR3 is CASSYNGGQRESDTQYF. CDR3 nucleotide sequence: TGTGCCAGCAGCTATAATGGAGGACAGCGGGAGTCAGATACGCAGTATTTT.

The gene calls are TRBV20-1 and TRBJ2-4; 8 bases align to TRBD2. CDR1 is DFQATT and CDR2 is SNEGSKA in the germline V gene (reference sequence). CDR3 length equals 16 residues. The V and J ends lost 2 bases and 13 bases, in that order; junction bases with no gene match: 19. CDR3 nucleotide sequence: TGCAGTGCTAGATCCCCGCTCGAGGCGGGAGGAATCAGGCAGTACTTC. This encodes CSARSPLEAGGIRQYF.

This clonotype was counted between two and nine times. This rearrangement joins TRBV5-5 to TRBJ1-1; D is ambiguous. V lost 0 bases, J lost 4 bases, and 7 bases lay in between. CDR3 size: 13 residues. The germline V gene has CDR1 SGHKS and CDR2 YYEKEE (reference sequence). In DNA, the CDR3 is TGTGCCAGCAGCTTGGTCGGGGTCACTGAAGCTTTCTTT. This gives the protein CASSLVGVTEAFF.

This clonotype was counted only a few times. V gene TRBV5-6 combines with J gene TRBJ2-3; no reliable D call. The germline V gene has CDR1 SGHDT and CDR2 YYEEEE. Trimming left V 2 bases short and J 0 bases short, with 10 bases between. The CDR3 extends over 15 amino acids. CDR3 DNA: TGTGCCAGCAGCTTTGGGCCTTCTAGCACAGATACGCAGTATTTT. It translates to CASSFGPSSTDTQYF.

The gene calls are TRBV5-1 and TRBJ2-1; maybe TRBD2 (6 bases). CDR1 is SGHRS and CDR2 is YFSETQ in the germline V gene. CDR3 size: 15 residues. Trimming stripped 4 bases from V and 4 bases from J, with 15 bases between. CDR3 coding DNA: TGCGCCAGCAGCGTCACCGGGGGTATATACAATGAGCAGTTCTTC. This translates into CASSVTGGIYNEQFF.

The CDR3 bases are TGTGCCAGCAGCTCAGGGGGATCGGGTGAAAAACTGTTTTTT. Its translation: CASSSGGSGEKLFF. This chain joins TRBV7-2 and TRBJ1-4; the match to TRBD1 covers 7 bases. V shed 4 bases, J shed 7 bases, and the junction held 6 bases outside the gene matches. Germline CDR1 and CDR2: SGHTA and FQGNSA. This CDR3 is built from 14 residues.

The chain links TRBV7-2 to TRBJ2-3; D call uncertain. The CDR3 totals 15 residues. Germline lookup yields CDR1 SGHTA and CDR2 FQGNSA. V lost 3 bases, J lost 0 bases, and 10 bases lay in between. CDR3 protein: CASSLDQFSTDTQYF. The CDR3 region has the DNA TGTGCCAGCAGCTTGGACCAGTTTAGCACAGATACGCAGTATTTT.